Listed here are 31 T cell receptor beta chains from one sample, sequenced in a study of cytomegalovirus exposure and HLA in healthy donors. With 60 Vbeta and 13 Jbeta primers, the PCR was carried out. This table comes from immunoSEQ multiplex PCR, and its TCRdb copy is limited to in-frame clones, with some not included. The sample comprises under 150,000 clones, 78% of which are singletons, and roughly 1.9% rests with the top ten. Material: PBMCs. All receptors derive from a woman aged 40 to 50 in good health and CMV-seronegative.

The sample holds a few counts of this clone. J is TRBJ2-1 and V is TRBV30; the D gene is possibly TRBD2 (5 bases). In germline, CDR1 is GTSNPN, CDR2 SVGIG (reference sequence). The CDR3 covers 14 residues. Trimming removed 0 bases from V and 15 bases from J, with 21 bases in between. CDR3 DNA: TGTGCCTGGAGTGTCAACGAACCCTTTCCGGGAACGTTCTTC. Its translation is CAWSVNEPFPGTFF.

This chain connects TRBV6-1 to TRBJ2-2, with D maybe TRBD1 (6 bases). Trimming shortened V by 5 bases and J by 7 bases, and 17 bases separated the two germline ends. This CDR3 comprises 15 residues. CDR1 and CDR2 from the germline V gene are MNHNS and SASEGT. The CDR3 here is CASSRHTGSGGELFF. The CDR3 DNA reads TGTGCCAGCAGTAGGCACACAGGGTCTGGCGGGGAGCTGTTTTTT.

This clone was recorded only once. The sample holds other DNA sequences that translate to the same CDR3. V gene TRBV9 combines with J gene TRBJ2-7; TRBD2 matches at 7 bases. V shed 0 bases, J shed 2 bases, and the junction held 2 bases outside the gene matches. The length of the CDR3 is 14 residues. CDR1 is SGDLS and CDR2 is YYNGEE in the germline V gene. The CDR3 nucleotides read TGTGCCAGCAGCGTAGGCGGGGGTACCTACGAGCAGTACTTC. Translated, it gives CASSVGGGTYEQYF.

The gene calls are TRBV13 and TRBJ2-7, with 7 bases aligning to TRBD1. After removal of 3 bases from V and 7 bases from J, the junction contained 9 bases not matched to a gene. The CDR3 is 14 amino acids. The germline V gene encodes CDR1 PRHDT and CDR2 FYEKMQ (reference sequence). The CDR3 DNA sequence: TGTGCCAGCAGCTTGGACAGGCGGATAGGGGAGCAGTACTTC. Encoded protein: CASSLDRRIGEQYF.

This chain uses TRBV29-1 with TRBJ1-4; 8 bases map to TRBD1. J lost 7 bases, V lost 7 bases, and 8 bases had no gene match. CDR1 is SQVTM and CDR2 is ANQGSEA in the germline V gene. CDR3 length equals 13 residues. The CDR3 region is CSAHRGYSEKLFF. CDR3 coding DNA: TGCAGCGCCCACAGGGGGTATAGTGAAAAACTGTTTTTT.

This rearrangement joins TRBV6-4 to TRBJ2-3; TRBD2 aligns across 12 bases. The CDR3 has 19 residues. CDR1 is MRHNA, CDR2 SNTAGT, per germline. V was pared by 6 bases and J by 1 base, with 14 bases of the junction left unmatched. The CDR3 is CASSPPQRLAGGGTDTQYF. CDR3 nucleotides: TGTGCCAGCAGCCCTCCCCAGAGGCTAGCGGGGGGGGGCACAGATACGCAGTATTTT.

V is TRBV9 and J is TRBJ2-3; TRBD1 agrees at 8 bases. Germline V gene data show CDR1 as SGDLS and CDR2 as YYNGEE. The CDR3 covers 15 residues. Trimming removed 4 bases from V and 4 bases from J; junction bases left unmatched: 8. DNA of the CDR3: TGTGCCAGCAGCCCCCGACAGGGGTCGGCAGATACGCAGTATTTT. Translated, it gives CASSPRQGSADTQYF.

This clone occurred once. The V call is TRBV5-1, the J call TRBJ1-1, with TRBD1 matching over 8 bases. This CDR3 region has 16 residues. Trimming removed 2 bases from V and 1 base from J; junction bases left unmatched: 7. CDR1 and CDR2 (germline): SGHRS, YFSETQ. The CDR3 DNA is TGCGCCAGCAGCTTTTACGGGACAGGATCGAACACTGAAGCTTTCTTT. It encodes CASSFYGTGSNTEAFF. Supplemented by reference TRBV5-1 and TRBJ1-1, the full variable domain reads KAGVTQTPRYLIKTRGQQVTLSCSPISGHRSVSWYQQTPGQGLQFLFEYFSETQRNKGNFPGRFSGRQFSNSRSEMNVSTLELGDSALYLCASSFYGTGSNTEAFFGQGTRLTVV.

The gene calls are TRBV30 and TRBJ1-4; tentatively, D is TRBD1 (6 bases). The V gene's germline CDR1 is GTSNPN and CDR2 SVGIG (reference sequence). V gave up 5 bases and J gave up 4 bases, with 11 bases separating them. This CDR3 contains 13 residues. CDR3 sequence reads: CAWAGQFNEKLFF. The DNA for the CDR3 is TGTGCCTGGGCAGGACAGTTTAATGAAAAACTGTTTTTT. Full variable domain (outside the CDR3, taken from reference TRBV30 and TRBJ1-4): SQTIHQWPATLVQPVGSPLSLECTVEGTSNPNLYWYRQAAGRGLQLLFYSVGIGQISSEVPQNLSASRPQDRQFILSSKKLLLSDSGFYLCAWAGQFNEKLFFGSGTQLSVL.

Only one count was recorded for this clone. V and J are TRBV5-1 and TRBJ1-6; 8 bases align to TRBD1. V lost 3 bases and J lost 9; bases outside the gene matches: 8. CDR1 and CDR2 (germline): SGHRS, YFSETQ. The CDR3 length is 15 residues. The CDR3: CASSSGQGASSPLHF. CDR3 nucleotide sequence: TGCGCCAGCAGCTCCGGACAGGGTGCGAGTTCACCCCTCCACTTT. The complete variable domain, with remaining parts taken from reference TRBV5-1 and TRBJ1-6, reads KAGVTQTPRYLIKTRGQQVTLSCSPISGHRSVSWYQQTPGQGLQFLFEYFSETQRNKGNFPGRFSGRQFSNSRSEMNVSTLELGDSALYLCASSSGQGASSPLHFGNGTRLTVT.

Note on this clone: Since the CDR3 does not end with the conserved phenylalanine or tryptophan, this likely comes from a read error. This chain uses TRBV5-4 with TRBJ1-1; no clear D gene. CDR1 SGHNT and CDR2 YYREEE come from the germline V gene (reference sequence). With 3 bases removed from V and 11 bases from J, the gap between germline ends came to 14 bases. This CDR3 is built from 12 residues. CDR3 in DNA: TGTGCCAGCAGCTCACAAGGCCAAGGGGCTTTCCTT. Encoded protein: CASSSQGQGAFL.

This clone was picked up one time. The chain recombines TRBV6-1 with TRBJ2-1, with 7 positions matching TRBD1. The germline V gene has CDR1 MNHNS and CDR2 SASEGT. The V gene end was trimmed by 11 bases and the J gene end by 5 bases; junction bases not matched to a gene: 15. The CDR3 is 15 residues long. The CDR3: CAAGTAFPGNNEQFF. The CDR3 DNA sequence: TGTGCCGCCGGGACAGCATTTCCCGGAAACAATGAGCAGTTCTTC.

The chain couples TRBV4-2 to TRBJ2-2; D is perhaps TRBD2 (5 bases). Germline values: CDR1 LGHNA, CDR2 YNFKEQ. The germline V and J ends were trimmed by 0 bases and 6 bases, with 8 bases remaining between them. The CDR3 has 14 residues. CDR3 in DNA: TGTGCCAGCAGCCAAGAGTACGGGGCCGGGGAGCTGTTTTTT. Its protein product is CASSQEYGAGELFF.

This chain connects TRBV25-1 to TRBJ1-2, with D possibly being TRBD1 (6 bases). The CDR3 consists of 15 residues. The V and J ends lost 3 bases and 6 bases respectively, with 17 bases between them. Germline CDR1 is MGHDK and CDR2 is SYGVNS. The CDR3, as DNA: TGTGCCAGCAGTGATCGGGGGGGCTTGGTCGATGGCTACACCTTC. The encoded protein is CASSDRGGLVDGYTF.

This clone was counted a single time. The V and J genes are TRBV19 and TRBJ2-1; 8 bases are a match to TRBD2. The germline V gene encodes CDR1 LNHDA and CDR2 SQIVND (reference sequence). J gave up 3 bases and V 5 bases, and 3 bases lay outside the gene matches. The CDR3 is made up of 14 amino acids. CDR3 nucleotide sequence: TGTGCCAGTAGTTACGGGGGGGGCTACAATGAGCAGTTCTTC. Translating gives CASSYGGGYNEQFF.

In this sample, this clone turned up a few times. The chain employs TRBV27 and TRBJ2-1; 7 nucleotides match TRBD1. Germline CDR1 reads MNHEY; CDR2 reads SMNVEV (reference sequence). With 6 bases clipped from V and 7 bases from J, the junction kept 9 bases outside the gene matches. CDR3 length: 14 residues. The CDR3 loop is CASSLQGPVNEQFF. CDR3 coding DNA: TGTGCCAGCAGCCTACAGGGGCCCGTTAATGAGCAGTTCTTC.

This clone appeared a single time. This rearrangement joins TRBV23-1 to TRBJ2-3, with 7 bases matching TRBD1. TRBV23-1 is noted as an ORF with a role that remains uncertain. This CDR3 spans 12 amino acids. V shed 6 bases and J 4 bases; nucleotides not matched to a gene: 1. This CDR3 is CASRQGPDTQYF. In DNA form, the CDR3 reads TGCGCCAGCAGACAGGGGCCAGATACGCAGTATTTT.

This chain joins TRBV25-1 and TRBJ2-3; TRBD1 might be the D (5 bases). Germline CDR1 reads MGHDK; CDR2 reads SYGVNS. The CDR3 runs 16 residues. Trimming left V 1 base short and J 1 base short, with 12 bases between. As DNA, the CDR3 is TGTGCCAGCAGTGAATGGAAGGGGTCAGGCACAGATACGCAGTATTTT. Translated: CASSEWKGSGTDTQYF. The full variable domain, in which reference TRBV25-1 and TRBJ2-3 provide the parts outside the CDR3, is EADIYQTPRYLVIGTGKKITLECSQTMGHDKMYWYQQDPGMELHLIHYSYGVNSTEKGDLSSESTVSRIRTEHFPLTLESARPSHTSQYLCASSEWKGSGTDTQYFGPGTRLTVL.

The chain uses TRBV30 and TRBJ2-1, with 9 nucleotides matching TRBD1. The ends lost 2 bases at V and 7 bases at J; junction bases unmatched: 6. The CDR3 is 14 residues long. Germline CDR1 is GTSNPN and CDR2 is SVGIG (reference sequence). The CDR3 reads CAWSPGTGINEQFF. CDR3 in DNA: TGTGCCTGGAGTCCCGGGACAGGGATTAATGAGCAGTTCTTC.

The rearrangement joins TRBV27 to TRBJ2-7; 7 bases line up with TRBD1. The CDR3 loop spans 11 amino acids. After removal of 6 bases from V and 6 bases from J, the junction contained 2 bases not matched to a gene. In germline, CDR1 is MNHEY, CDR2 SMNVEV (reference sequence). Here the CDR3 reads CASSAGGEQYF. CDR3 nucleotides: TGTGCCAGCAGCGCAGGGGGCGAGCAGTACTTC.

In DNA, the CDR3 is TGTGCCAGCAGTTCCGGCGGGAGTTTTAATGAGCAGTTCTTC. Translation gives CASSSGGSFNEQFF. The genes are TRBV6-5 and TRBJ2-1, with 7 bases that match TRBD2. The CDR3 totals 14 residues. Trimming removed 4 bases from V and 7 bases from J; junction bases left unmatched: 7. From germline, CDR1 is MNHEY and CDR2 SVGAGI.

The chain recombines TRBV30 with TRBJ2-5; D is unclear. Germline values: CDR1 GTSNPN, CDR2 SVGIG (reference sequence). The germline V and J ends were trimmed by 8 bases and 2 bases, with 6 bases remaining between them. The CDR3 contains 10 residues. In DNA, the CDR3 is TGTGCCCTAGGACAAGAGACCCAGTACTTC. This gives the protein CALGQETQYF.

The genes are TRBV10-1 and TRBJ1-1; 7 bases match TRBD1. J was trimmed by 3 bases and V by 4 bases; bases with no gene match: 11. CDR1 WNHNN and CDR2 SYGVQD come from the germline V gene (reference sequence). The CDR3 sequence is 16 residues long. CDR3 amino acids: CASSARGGELDTEAFF. DNA of the CDR3: TGCGCCAGCAGTGCCAGAGGGGGCGAGTTGGACACTGAAGCTTTCTTT.

The chain carries TRBV2 and TRBJ1-5; possibly TRBD1 for D (6 bases). V was trimmed by 6 bases and J by 6 bases, leaving 18 bases between them. The germline V gene has CDR1 SNHLY and CDR2 FYNNEI. This CDR3 spans 15 amino acids. This CDR3 is CASSAGTRKGQPQHF. CDR3 DNA sequence: TGTGCCAGCAGCGCCGGGACAAGGAAAGGTCAGCCCCAGCATTTT.

The chain has TRBV27 and TRBJ2-1; 7 bases map to TRBD2. The CDR3 has 15 amino acids. Trimming took 6 bases from V and 3 from J; bases not matched to a gene: 8. Per germline, CDR1 MNHEY and CDR2 SMNVEV (reference sequence). CDR3 nucleotide sequence: TGTGCCAGCAGGGGAATAGCGGGCCTCTACAATGAGCAGTTCTTC. As protein: CASRGIAGLYNEQFF.

The chain is built from TRBV6-5 and TRBJ2-4, with 8 bases matching TRBD1. Trimming cost V 6 bases and J 5 bases; bases outside gene matches: 3. The CDR3 is 13 residues long. CDR1 MNHEY and CDR2 SVGAGI come from the germline V gene. The CDR3 reads CASRTGDENIQYF. Written as DNA, the CDR3 is TGTGCCAGCAGGACAGGGGATGAAAACATTCAGTACTTC.

V is TRBV5-1 and J is TRBJ2-5; tentatively, D is TRBD1 (6 bases). Germline V gene data show CDR1 as SGHRS and CDR2 as YFSETQ. The CDR3 is made up of 15 amino acids. V was shortened by 0 bases and J by 0 bases, with 9 bases between the two germline ends. The DNA of the CDR3 is TGCGCCAGCAGCTTGGCGGGACAAGACCAAGAGACCCAGTACTTC. Residues: CASSLAGQDQETQYF.

This clone appeared a few times. This chain joins TRBV2 and TRBJ2-7, with a possible D match to TRBD1 (6 bases). The CDR3 has 14 residues. The germline V gene encodes CDR1 SNHLY and CDR2 FYNNEI. The germline V and J ends were trimmed by 4 bases and 4 bases, with 14 bases remaining between them. The CDR3 region has the DNA TGTGCCAGCAGTGGTGGACAGACGCTATACGAGCAGTACTTC. Its translation is CASSGGQTLYEQYF.

This chain uses TRBV5-1 with TRBJ1-4; D not resolved. V was clipped by 5 bases and J by 0 bases, with 8 bases between them. Per germline, CDR1 SGHRS and CDR2 YFSETQ. This CDR3 region has 14 residues. The CDR3 DNA reads TGCGCCAGCAGGACACAGCCAACTAATGAAAAACTGTTTTTT. It translates to CASRTQPTNEKLFF.

The rearrangement links TRBV9 to TRBJ2-1; TRBD1 aligns across 9 bases. CDR1 and CDR2 (germline): SGDLS, YYNGEE. J gave up 3 bases and V 3 bases, and 7 bases lay outside the gene matches. CDR3 size: 16 residues. In DNA, the CDR3 is TGTGCCAGCAGCGCCGGGGCGGACAGGGGCTACAATGAGCAGTTCTTC. Amino acid sequence: CASSAGADRGYNEQFF.

This clone was counted once. The chain couples TRBV6-5 to TRBJ1-3; the D gene is possibly TRBD1 (5 bases). Trimming removed 6 bases from V and 15 bases from J, with 21 bases in between. Germline V gives CDR1 MNHEY, CDR2 SVGAGI. The CDR3 totals 13 residues. The CDR3 spells CASRACWVRRGYF. The CDR3 nucleotides are TGTGCCAGCAGGGCCTGCTGGGTCCGAAGGGGATATTTT.